The source of this TCR beta chain is a study of T-cell reconstitution after alpha-beta-depleted transplantation in children listed by TCRdb under 2016. Study-wide context: The study quantitatively tracked T-cell immune reconstitution after TCRalphabeta/CD19-depleted allogeneic hematopoietic cell transplantation in children using TCR repertoire profiling.

This clonotype was found many times. Its antigen has not been determined. There are no base qualities to consult, and no much larger clone falls within one base. CDR1 and CDR2 are drawn from the germline V gene (reference sequence): LNHNV, YYDKDF. The CDR3, cysteine through phenylalanine, is 13 amino acids long. The read is trimmed to its CDR3 DNA, 39 bases read in frame from base 1. The junction shows trimming of 0 bases on V and 14 bases on J, and the gene matches do not reach 9 bases of it. The method was PCR. Sequencing used an Illumina HiSeq 2500. TCR library preparation used molecular barcoding, with unique molecular identifiers applied to normalize quantification of the TCRbeta repertoire. TCRdb reworked the public reads: Q25 trimming with fastp, MiXCR clone assembly, productive beta chains retained. Rows are combined by CDR3 protein, so each entry shows the most common genes and DNA. The sample has over 150,000 distinct CDR3 sequences on record, about 6.8% of them singletons. 3% to 3.5% of the sample is in the top ten clones.

The source material was PBMCs from the stem cell graft donor, sampled from the stem cell graft. The chain joins TRBV15 to TRBJ1-2, with 7 middle bases fitting TRBD1. This TCR was sampled from a human donor who donated a stem cell graft to a child with Wiskott-Aldrich syndrome. The DNA reads TGTGCCACCAGCAGAGATAGGAGGGGGCCTTCGACCTTC. The resulting protein is CATSRDRRGPSTF.